This T cell receptor beta chain was captured by sequencing in a study of Ad26.COV2.S vaccination and SARS-CoV-2 variants. About the study: Into the muscle, Ad26.COV2.S was dosed once or twice, 56 days apart. General observations from the study: The authors reported substantial breadth in spike-specific CD8+ and CD4+ T cell responses after vaccination.

A word on this clone: The antigen is not known.

The treatment was: 15 to 20 received Ad26.COV2.S at low or high dose, single or two shots; 5 received placebo; per-sample allocation not given. Sampling happened 63 days after the first vaccine or placebo injection. As its vector, the vaccine had Ad26, which expressed Wuhan-strain SARS-CoV-2 spike. Germline lookup yields CDR1 SGDLS and CDR2 YYNGEE. This CDR3 is built from 14 residues. Trimming removed 4 bases at V and 6 bases at J, with 16 bases between. Libraries were prepared by immunoSEQ multiplex PCR; TCRdb keeps only in-frame clonotypes and omits some of them. Altogether about 480,000 clones are present, around nine tenths being singletons, with the ten largest covering roughly 13%.

The chain has TRBV9 and TRBJ1-1; D ambiguous. The origin of this receptor is a person aged 18-60 years who received the Ad26.COV2.S COVID-19 vaccine or a placebo. The material was peripheral blood, obtained in a trial of Ad26.COV2.S vaccine versus placebo. CDR3 residues: CASSPGLVRAEAFF. The CDR3 nucleotides read TGTGCCAGCAGCCCAGGATTGGTGAGAGCTGAAGCTTTCTTT.